This T cell receptor (beta chain) originates from a study of response to subunit inactivated influenza vaccine. Study results and caveats: It was suggested by the authors that few new T cells are recruited by each seasonal influenza vaccination.

Germline loops: CDR1 GTSNPN, CDR2 SVGIG (reference sequence). This CDR3 has 15 residues. With V trimmed by 7 bases and J by 4 bases, 13 bases remained unmatched. TCRdb re-derived calls from the RT-PCR reads in MiXCR, one entry per CDR3 protein. In the table there are 200,000 to 300,000 distinct CDR3 sequences, 12% of which are singletons. This clonotype has only one observation. Its target is unknown. Specimen: non-naive T cells sorted from PBMCs, collected about 14 days before vaccination. The chain joins TRBV30 to TRBJ2-5; TRBD1 aligns across 9 bases. The receptor comes from a man aged 45-65 years who received an inactivated influenza vaccine. CDR3 coding DNA: TGTGCCTCTGCTGGGGGACAGGGTTTTGGAGAGACCCAGTACTTC. The encoded protein is CASAGGQGFGETQYF. Together with reference TRBV30 and TRBJ2-5, the CDR3 gives the full variable domain: SQTIHQWPATLVQPVGSPLSLECTVEGTSNPNLYWYRQAAGRGLQLLFYSVGIGQISSEVPQNLSASRPQDRQFILSSKKLLLSDSGFYLCASAGGQGFGETQYFGPGTRLLVL.